A selection of T cell receptor beta chains follows, all from one sample in a study of blood T cell repertoires in COVID-19. Sequencing used immunoSEQ multiplex PCR; TCRdb keeps in-frame clones, though not all of them. The sample shows 140,000 or so clones, under 85% of them seen only once. The sample comprised peripheral blood. These receptors were taken from a man between 45 and 60 years old with active or convalescent COVID-19. CDR3s include the opening cysteine and the closing phenylalanine or tryptophan. Size values are once, few and many counts, or a class for expanded clones, and some rows have none.

length | size | J | V | CDR3
14 | NA | TRBJ2-1 | TRBV11-3 | CASSLYRSYNEQFF
17 | once | TRBJ1-1 | TRBV18 | CASSPNVPGQASTEAFF
15 | NA | TRBJ1-6 | TRBV19 | CASSVGFSYNSPLHF
18 | NA | TRBJ2-4 | TRBV27 | CASSLPTGLAGGPNIQYF
16 | once | TRBJ2-1 | TRBV24-1 | CATSEPPGGPYNEQFF
16 | NA | TRBJ1-3 | TRBV9 | CASSPLVGATGNTIYF
16 | NA | TRBJ2-7 | TRBV9 | CASSPPSGLAGLEQYF
16 | NA | TRBJ2-1 | TRBV9 | CASSVAVGRVHNEQFF
15 | once | TRBJ2-3 | TRBV2 | CASSSQGGRGDTQYF
14 | once | TRBJ1-4 | TRBV28 | CASSLRGKGEKLFF
16 | NA | TRBJ2-1 | TRBV24-1 | CATSDLGSSGGNEQFF
15 | few | TRBJ1-5 | TRBV19 | CASSSRGGLIQPQHF
11 | few | TRBJ1-5 | TRBV19 | CASSIGEPQHF
14 | NA | TRBJ2-3 | TRBV29-1 | CSAGLAEASDTQYF
14 | NA | TRBJ2-7 | TRBV5-1 | CASSFSGGVYEQYF